These T cell receptor beta chains were read from a single sample in a study of OX40 agonist ivuxolimab in advanced cancers. The data were produced by immunoSEQ multiplex PCR, yet TCRdb's version contains in-frame clones alone and is incomplete. This table holds around 95,000 clones, approximately 90% found once. Sample: CD4+ or CD8+ T cells sorted from blood, taken in a trial of the OX40 agonist ivuxolimab. The receptors originated from an adult with an advanced solid tumor such as melanoma, head and neck, liver or kidney cancer. The CDR3 runs from the conserved cysteine through the conserved F or W. Fields, in order: J gene, D gene, clone size, V gene, CDR3 DNA, CDR3 protein. The D gene is left open where the match is weak. Size is omitted from some rows. Given values are once, few, many or a class for expanded clones.

j_gene: TRBJ2-7
d_gene: .
abundance: .
v_gene: TRBV15
CDR3nt: TGTGCCACCAGCCGGGACACACAAGGGCCCTACGAGCAGTACTTC
CDR3aa: CATSRDTQGPYEQYF

j_gene: TRBJ1-5
d_gene: .
abundance: .
v_gene: TRBV6-1
CDR3nt: TGTGCCAGCAGCCGGGAACCCAGAGCCGATCAGCCCCAGCATTTT
CDR3aa: CASSREPRADQPQHF

j_gene: TRBJ2-1
d_gene: .
abundance: once
v_gene: TRBV4-3
CDR3nt: TGCGCCAGCAGCGGAGAGACGGGGCCATACAATGAGCAGTTCTTC
CDR3aa: CASSGETGPYNEQFF

j_gene: TRBJ2-6
d_gene: .
abundance: .
v_gene: TRBV28
CDR3nt: TGTGCCAGCAGTTTACTAAGCTCTGGGGCCAACGTCCTGACTTTC
CDR3aa: CASSLLSSGANVLTF

j_gene: TRBJ2-1
d_gene: .
abundance: .
v_gene: TRBV29-1
CDR3nt: TGCAGCGTTGAAGGCCAGGGGTCCTACAATGAGCAGTTCTTC
CDR3aa: CSVEGQGSYNEQFF

j_gene: TRBJ2-3
d_gene: TRBD2
abundance: .
v_gene: TRBV5-1
CDR3nt: TGCGCCAGCCAGTTTAGCGGGACGAGCACAGATACGCAGTATTTT
CDR3aa: CASQFSGTSTDTQYF

j_gene: TRBJ1-2
d_gene: .
abundance: .
v_gene: TRBV5-1
CDR3nt: TGCGCCAGCAGCTTGGAATCGGAAGGCTACACCTTC
CDR3aa: CASSLESEGYTF

j_gene: TRBJ2-7
d_gene: .
abundance: .
v_gene: TRBV25-1
CDR3nt: TGTGCCAGCAGTGAATCGAGGGGCCCCTACGAGCAGTACTTC
CDR3aa: CASSESRGPYEQYF

j_gene: TRBJ2-2
d_gene: .
abundance: few
v_gene: TRBV2
CDR3nt: TGTGCCAGCAGTAACACCGGGGAGCTGTTTTTT
CDR3aa: CASSNTGELFF

j_gene: TRBJ1-5
d_gene: TRBD1
abundance: .
v_gene: TRBV18
CDR3nt: TGTGCCAGCTCACAAGACAGGGGCCACAATCAGCCCCAGCATTTT
CDR3aa: CASSQDRGHNQPQHF

j_gene: TRBJ2-2
d_gene: TRBD2
abundance: once
v_gene: TRBV19
CDR3nt: TGTGCCAGTACTAGGGTAGCGGGAGTCGGGAACACCGGGGAGCTGTTTTTT
CDR3aa: CASTRVAGVGNTGELFF

j_gene: TRBJ2-7
d_gene: .
abundance: .
v_gene: TRBV2
CDR3nt: TGTGCCAGCACCGTAACAGGGAACGAGCAGTACTTC
CDR3aa: CASTVTGNEQYF

j_gene: TRBJ2-1
d_gene: .
abundance: .
v_gene: TRBV20-1
CDR3nt: TGCAGTGCTGGGACCCAATCGTCGGAGTTCTTC
CDR3aa: CSAGTQSSEFF

j_gene: TRBJ1-1
d_gene: .
abundance: once
v_gene: TRBV19
CDR3nt: TGTGCCAGTAGTATAGGCACAGGGACCTTACGTACTGAAGCTTTCTTT
CDR3aa: CASSIGTGTLRTEAFF

j_gene: TRBJ2-1
d_gene: .
abundance: .
v_gene: TRBV7-9
CDR3nt: TGTGCCAGCAGGTACGGGTCGGGAGTGTGGTACAATGAGCAGTTCTTC
CDR3aa: CASRYGSGVWYNEQFF

j_gene: TRBJ1-2
d_gene: TRBD1
abundance: .
v_gene: TRBV19
CDR3nt: TGTGCCAGTAGTATGACAGGGGAGGTTATAGGCTACACCTTC
CDR3aa: CASSMTGEVIGYTF

j_gene: TRBJ2-1
d_gene: TRBD2
abundance: .
v_gene: TRBV27
CDR3nt: TGTGCCAGCAGTTCCGGGACTAGCGTCAATGAGCAGTTCTTC
CDR3aa: CASSSGTSVNEQFF

j_gene: TRBJ2-3
d_gene: TRBD1
abundance: .
v_gene: TRBV4-2
CDR3nt: TGTGCCAGCAGCCGATCAGACAGGGGCTATGCAGATACGCAGTATTTT
CDR3aa: CASSRSDRGYADTQYF

j_gene: TRBJ2-1
d_gene: TRBD2
abundance: .
v_gene: TRBV28
CDR3nt: TGTGCCAGCACCTCGGATGGGTTTCGCGGGAGTCGGTACAATGAGCAGTTCTTC
CDR3aa: CASTSDGFRGSRYNEQFF

j_gene: TRBJ1-5
d_gene: TRBD1
abundance: .
v_gene: TRBV28
CDR3nt: TGTGCCAGCAGTCCAGGGGGCTATCAGCCCCAGCATTTT
CDR3aa: CASSPGGYQPQHF

j_gene: TRBJ1-5
d_gene: .
abundance: .
v_gene: TRBV5-1
CDR3nt: TGCGCCAGCAGTCTTCAGGCTGGGAGCAATCAGCCCCAGCATTTT
CDR3aa: CASSLQAGSNQPQHF

j_gene: TRBJ2-2
d_gene: .
abundance: .
v_gene: TRBV6-5
CDR3nt: TGTGCCAGCAGACCGACAGTGAGTAACACCGGGGAGCTGTTTTTT
CDR3aa: CASRPTVSNTGELFF

j_gene: TRBJ1-2
d_gene: TRBD1
abundance: .
v_gene: TRBV18
CDR3nt: TGTGCCAGCTCACCCGGGCAGGGGGCTTTCTATGGCTACACCTTC
CDR3aa: CASSPGQGAFYGYTF

j_gene: TRBJ2-2
d_gene: .
abundance: .
v_gene: TRBV6-1
CDR3nt: TGTGCCAGCACCCCTCTTCTATCGGGCACCGGGGAGCTGTTTTTT
CDR3aa: CASTPLLSGTGELFF

j_gene: TRBJ2-3
d_gene: .
abundance: .
v_gene: TRBV14
CDR3nt: TGTGCCAGCAGCCAAATAGCGCGAGAAACGCAGTATTTT
CDR3aa: CASSQIARETQYF

j_gene: TRBJ1-5
d_gene: .
abundance: .
v_gene: TRBV19
CDR3nt: TGTGCCAGTAGTATAGGTCGGGACGGCCGAAATCAGCCCCAGCATTTT
CDR3aa: CASSIGRDGRNQPQHF

j_gene: TRBJ2-2
d_gene: TRBD1
abundance: .
v_gene: TRBV4-3
CDR3nt: TGCGCCAGCAGCCAACATTACAGGGACAGGGAAGCGGGGGAGCTGTTTTTT
CDR3aa: CASSQHYRDREAGELFF

j_gene: TRBJ2-5
d_gene: .
abundance: few
v_gene: TRBV9
CDR3nt: TGTGCCAGCAGCCTACCGGGACTCGCAGAGACCCAGTACTTC
CDR3aa: CASSLPGLAETQYF

j_gene: TRBJ2-7
d_gene: TRBD2
abundance: once
v_gene: TRBV28
CDR3nt: TGTGCCAGCAGCACTAGCGGGAGCTCCTACGAGCAGTACTTC
CDR3aa: CASSTSGSSYEQYF

j_gene: TRBJ2-5
d_gene: TRBD1
abundance: .
v_gene: TRBV4-1
CDR3nt: TGCGCCAGCAGCCAAGTTTCGGTGGGCAGGGGGCAAGAGACCCAGTACTTC
CDR3aa: CASSQVSVGRGQETQYF

j_gene: TRBJ2-2
d_gene: .
abundance: .
v_gene: TRBV4-3
CDR3nt: TGCGCCAGCAGCCGGCTCCTATGGGAGGAGCTGTTTTTT
CDR3aa: CASSRLLWEELFF

j_gene: TRBJ2-2
d_gene: .
abundance: .
v_gene: TRBV30
CDR3nt: TGTGCCTGGAGGGAAGGACTTTCAAAGACCGGGGAGCTGTTTTTT
CDR3aa: CAWREGLSKTGELFF

j_gene: TRBJ2-7
d_gene: .
abundance: .
v_gene: TRBV7-2
CDR3nt: TGTGCCAGCAGCCCGGACAGCTCGACCTACGAGCAGTACTTC
CDR3aa: CASSPDSSTYEQYF

j_gene: TRBJ1-3
d_gene: .
abundance: .
v_gene: TRBV6-6
CDR3nt: TGTGCCAGCAGTCCTCGGGACACCATATATTTT
CDR3aa: CASSPRDTIYF

j_gene: TRBJ1-2
d_gene: .
abundance: .
v_gene: TRBV7-2
CDR3nt: TGTGCCAGCAGCCCGACCGGACTCAGGGATACGGGCTACACCTTC
CDR3aa: CASSPTGLRDTGYTF

j_gene: TRBJ2-6
d_gene: .
abundance: .
v_gene: TRBV11-2
CDR3nt: TGTGCCAGCAGCTTAGTCGGGGGAGCCGGGGCCAACGTCCTGACTTTC
CDR3aa: CASSLVGGAGANVLTF

j_gene: TRBJ1-2
d_gene: .
abundance: .
v_gene: TRBV19
CDR3nt: TGTGCCACCTCCTCACCCACGGACGCGAACTATGGCTACACCTTC
CDR3aa: CATSSPTDANYGYTF

j_gene: TRBJ2-5
d_gene: TRBD2
abundance: .
v_gene: TRBV28
CDR3nt: TGTGCCAGCAGTCGATTCCCCGGGACTAGCGGGGAAGAGACCCAGTACTTC
CDR3aa: CASSRFPGTSGEETQYF

j_gene: TRBJ2-1
d_gene: TRBD1
abundance: .
v_gene: TRBV7-6
CDR3nt: TGTGCCAGCAGCCCTGGGACAGGGGGCATCAATGAGCAGTTCTTC
CDR3aa: CASSPGTGGINEQFF

j_gene: TRBJ2-2
d_gene: .
abundance: .
v_gene: TRBV15
CDR3nt: TGTGCCACCAGCATAGGGCGGTCCGGGGAGCTGTTTTTT
CDR3aa: CATSIGRSGELFF

j_gene: TRBJ2-3
d_gene: TRBD1
abundance: once
v_gene: TRBV7-3
CDR3nt: TGTGCCAGCAGCCCATCCGTGACAGGGGGATTTAGCACAGATACGCAGTATTTT
CDR3aa: CASSPSVTGGFSTDTQYF

j_gene: TRBJ1-1
d_gene: .
abundance: .
v_gene: TRBV25-1
CDR3nt: TGTGCCAGCAGTGACTACGGGACGTCTAACACTGAAGCTTTCTTT
CDR3aa: CASSDYGTSNTEAFF

j_gene: TRBJ2-5
d_gene: TRBD1
abundance: .
v_gene: TRBV5-1
CDR3nt: TGCGCCAGCAGCACAGGGACAGGGACGGAGACCCAGTACTTC
CDR3aa: CASSTGTGTETQYF

j_gene: TRBJ1-5
d_gene: TRBD1
abundance: .
v_gene: TRBV7-2
CDR3nt: TGTGCCAGCAGCTTGACAGGGGGCTCGGGTCAGCCCCAGCATTTT
CDR3aa: CASSLTGGSGQPQHF

j_gene: TRBJ2-1
d_gene: .
abundance: once
v_gene: TRBV12-5
CDR3nt: TGTGCTAGTGGTTTGAACAATGAGCAGTTCTTC
CDR3aa: CASGLNNEQFF

j_gene: TRBJ2-7
d_gene: TRBD2
abundance: .
v_gene: TRBV14
CDR3nt: TGTGCCAGCAGCTTCGGGACTAGCGGGGGAGGCGAGCAGTACTTC
CDR3aa: CASSFGTSGGGEQYF

j_gene: TRBJ1-1
d_gene: .
abundance: .
v_gene: TRBV28
CDR3nt: TGTGCCAGCAGTTTAAGCGTTTTCCAGGGAGGGACTGAAGCTTTCTTT
CDR3aa: CASSLSVFQGGTEAFF

j_gene: TRBJ1-2
d_gene: .
abundance: .
v_gene: TRBV28
CDR3nt: TGTGCCAGCAGCTCCCCAGGGAGCGATTATGGCTACACCTTC
CDR3aa: CASSSPGSDYGYTF

j_gene: TRBJ1-1
d_gene: .
abundance: .
v_gene: TRBV7-2
CDR3nt: TGTGCCAGCAGTGATGGGCTAAACACTGAAGCTTTCTTT
CDR3aa: CASSDGLNTEAFF

j_gene: TRBJ2-7
d_gene: .
abundance: .
v_gene: TRBV9
CDR3nt: TGTGCCAGCAGCGTAGAACTTTACTCCTACGAGCAGTACTTC
CDR3aa: CASSVELYSYEQYF

j_gene: TRBJ2-5
d_gene: TRBD2
abundance: .
v_gene: TRBV7-2
CDR3nt: TGTGCCAGCAGCTTCCAGCGGGGGATCCAAGAGACCCAGTACTTC
CDR3aa: CASSFQRGIQETQYF

j_gene: TRBJ1-5
d_gene: .
abundance: .
v_gene: TRBV6-1
CDR3nt: TGTGCCAGCAGAGTCATCGGGGACAATCAGCCCCAGCATTTT
CDR3aa: CASRVIGDNQPQHF

j_gene: TRBJ2-4
d_gene: .
abundance: .
v_gene: TRBV28
CDR3nt: TGTGCCAGCAGTTTAGGGCAGGACATTCAGTACTTC
CDR3aa: CASSLGQDIQYF

j_gene: TRBJ2-5
d_gene: TRBD1
abundance: .
v_gene: TRBV5-4
CDR3nt: TGTGCCAGCAGCTCGACAGGGGGCCAAGAGACCCAGTACTTC
CDR3aa: CASSSTGGQETQYF

j_gene: TRBJ1-4
d_gene: .
abundance: .
v_gene: TRBV4-1
CDR3nt: TGCGCCAGTAGCCCCTCGGGGACGGCCCGCTACTATGAAAAACTGTTTTTT
CDR3aa: CASSPSGTARYYEKLFF